A selection of T cell receptor beta chains follows, all from one sample in a study of blood T cell repertoires in COVID-19. Method: immunoSEQ multiplex PCR; TCRdb's copy keeps in-frame clones and lacks some. The sample includes 350,000 to 450,000 clones, over 85% of them seen just once. The sequencing input was PBMCs or T cells enriched from blood (not recorded which). Receptors were obtained from a woman aged 25-40 years who had recovered from COVID-19. The CDR3 runs from the conserved cysteine through the conserved F or W. D genes are given only for firm matches. Some rows mark clone size as missing; the rest say once, few, many or name a class of expanded clone.

v_call	j_call	d_call	clone_size	cdr3_aa	cdr3_nt
TRBV3-1/TRBV3-2	TRBJ2-1	.	few	CASSQRILTRTSYNEQFF	TGTGCCAGCAGCCAACGCATTCTAACGAGGACTTCTTACAATGAGCAGTTCTTC
TRBV2	TRBJ1-4	.	.	CASSEAPVLGTNEKLFF	TGTGCCAGCAGTGAAGCGCCGGTTTTGGGCACTAATGAAAAACTGTTTTTT
TRBV9	TRBJ2-5	.	.	CASSEHGQKETQYF	TGTGCCAGCAGCGAACACGGACAGAAAGAGACCCAGTACTTC
TRBV28	TRBJ2-3	TRBD2	.	CASRGTSGSTDTQYF	TGTGCCAGCAGAGGGACTAGCGGGAGCACAGATACGCAGTATTTT
TRBV11-1	TRBJ1-2	.	.	CASSLVGEDGYTF	TGTGCCAGCAGCTTAGTAGGGGAAGATGGCTACACCTTC
TRBV10-3	TRBJ2-3	.	.	CAISPHTDTQYF	TGTGCCATCAGTCCCCACACAGATACGCAGTATTTT
TRBV6-5	TRBJ1-6	.	.	CASSSRGVDSPLHF	TGTGCCAGCAGCTCCCGGGGGGTCGATTCACCCCTCCACTTT
TRBV30	TRBJ1-6	.	.	CAWTVGGAGSPLHF	TGTGCCTGGACCGTAGGGGGGGCGGGGTCACCCCTCCACTTT
TRBV7-9	TRBJ2-7	.	.	CASSSDTDTEQYF	TGTGCCAGCAGCTCAGATACAGATACCGAGCAGTACTTC
TRBV9	TRBJ2-5	.	few	CASSVEDREAETQYF	TGTGCCAGCAGCGTAGAAGACAGGGAGGCAGAGACCCAGTACTTC
TRBV4-2	TRBJ1-2	TRBD1	.	CASSQDSSTGSVSYTF	TGTGCCAGCAGCCAAGATAGTTCGACAGGGAGCGTGAGCTACACCTTC
TRBV29-1	TRBJ2-5	.	.	CSVEIGRGLGETQYF	TGCAGCGTTGAAATTGGCCGGGGACTTGGGGAGACCCAGTACTTC
TRBV3-1/TRBV3-2	TRBJ2-1	.	.	CASSQDPGRAVDEQFF	TGTGCCAGCAGCCAAGATCCTGGCAGGGCGGTGGATGAGCAGTTCTTC
TRBV20-1	TRBJ2-7	TRBD2	.	CSASQAGIYEQYF	TGCAGTGCTAGTCAAGCGGGGATCTACGAGCAGTACTTC
TRBV30	TRBJ2-5	.	.	CAWTWGSQETQYF	TGTGCCTGGACGTGGGGCAGCCAAGAGACCCAGTACTTC
TRBV19	TRBJ1-3	.	.	CASSITAAAGNTIYF	TGTGCCAGTAGTATAACAGCTGCAGCTGGAAACACCATATATTTT
TRBV9	TRBJ2-7	.	.	CASSETGRPYEQYF	TGTGCCAGCAGCGAAACAGGGAGACCCTACGAGCAGTACTTC
TRBV13	TRBJ2-3	TRBD2	.	CASRRAGADTQYF	TGTGCCAGCAGGAGGGCGGGGGCAGATACGCAGTATTTT
TRBV9	TRBJ2-1	TRBD1	once	CASSVGTVNYNEQFF	TGTGCCAGCAGCGTGGGGACAGTGAACTACAATGAGCAGTTCTTC
TRBV5-1	TRBJ2-7	TRBD1	.	CASSSGQGAYEQYF	TGCGCCAGCAGCTCCGGACAGGGGGCGTACGAGCAGTACTTC
TRBV28	TRBJ2-3	.	few	CASRYTSTDTQYF	TGTGCCAGCAGATACACGAGCACAGATACGCAGTATTTT
TRBV6-2/TRBV6-3	TRBJ2-7	TRBD1	.	CASSRPGQGREQYF	TGTGCCAGCAGCCGTCCGGGACAGGGGCGCGAGCAGTACTTC
TRBV2	TRBJ2-3	.	.	CASSDSVYDTQYF	TGTGCCAGCAGTGACTCTGTCTACGATACGCAGTATTTT
TRBV7-8	TRBJ2-7	TRBD2	.	CASSLRGAREEQYF	TGTGCCAGCAGCTTGCGGGGGGCGAGGGAAGAGCAGTACTTC
TRBV5-5	TRBJ1-5	TRBD1	once	CASSLGQGYQPQHF	TGTGCCAGCAGTTTGGGACAGGGGTACCAGCCCCAGCATTTT
TRBV28	TRBJ1-1	TRBD1	.	CASSSGGTTKEAFF	TGTGCCAGCAGTTCAGGGGGGACAACAAAGGAAGCTTTCTTT
TRBV6-2/TRBV6-3	TRBJ2-3	TRBD2	.	CASSYASGGADTQYF	TGTGCCAGCAGTTACGCTAGCGGGGGGGCAGATACGCAGTATTTT
TRBV6-6	TRBJ1-1	TRBD1	.	CASRRGQGGNTEAFF	TGTGCCAGCAGACGCGGACAGGGTGGGAACACTGAAGCTTTCTTT
TRBV13	TRBJ1-4	.	.	CASSRDGANEKLFF	TGTGCCAGCAGCCGCGACGGAGCTAATGAAAAACTGTTTTTT
TRBV19	TRBJ1-2	TRBD1	.	CASSIDQQGVDGYTF	TGTGCCAGTAGTATAGATCAACAGGGGGTAGATGGCTACACCTTC
TRBV18	TRBJ1-4	.	.	CASSPPGVGNEKLFF	TGTGCCAGCTCACCCCCCGGGGTCGGAAATGAAAAACTGTTTTTT
TRBV7-9	TRBJ1-3	.	.	CASSLVSSSGNTIYF	TGTGCCAGCAGCTTAGTATCGAGCTCTGGAAACACCATATATTTT
TRBV6-1	TRBJ1-6	.	.	CASSEGRNSPLHF	TGTGCCAGCAGTGAAGGCAGAAATTCACCCCTCCACTTT
TRBV3-1/TRBV3-2	TRBJ1-2	.	.	CASSQQQGYGYTF	TGTGCCAGCAGCCAACAACAGGGATATGGCTACACCTTC
TRBV29-1	TRBJ1-1	.	.	CSVVRANTEAFF	TGCAGCGTTGTCCGAGCCAACACTGAAGCTTTCTTT
TRBV20-1	TRBJ1-2	.	.	CSASGDHYGYTF	TGCAGTGCTAGTGGAGATCACTATGGCTACACCTTC
TRBV3-1/TRBV3-2	TRBJ1-3	.	.	CASSQKGPPSSGNTIYF	TGTGCCAGCAGCCAAAAGGGGCCGCCCAGCTCTGGAAACACCATATATTTT
TRBV5-4	TRBJ1-2	TRBD1	.	CASRTGNYGYTF	TGTGCCAGCAGGACAGGGAACTATGGCTACACCTTC
TRBV24-1	TRBJ2-5	TRBD1	.	CATSDTTGGFGTQYF	TGTGCCACCAGTGACACGACAGGGGGTTTTGGGACCCAGTACTTC
TRBV5-4	TRBJ2-2	TRBD1	once	CASSIRQGTTGELFF	TGTGCCAGCAGCATACGACAGGGGACTACCGGGGAGCTGTTTTTT
TRBV12-3/TRBV12-4	TRBJ2-3	.	.	CASSSFSTDTQYF	TGTGCCAGCAGTTCCTTCAGCACAGATACGCAGTATTTT
TRBV5-1	TRBJ2-3	TRBD2	.	CASKSGGAQRDTQYF	TGCGCCAGTAAAAGCGGGGGGGCCCAGAGAGATACGCAGTATTTT
TRBV28	TRBJ1-2	TRBD1	.	CASISRDSYGYTF	TGTGCCAGCATTAGCCGGGACAGCTATGGCTACACCTTC
TRBV7-3	TRBJ2-5	.	.	CASSLSGASQETQYF	TGTGCCAGCAGCTTAAGTGGGGCCTCCCAAGAGACCCAGTACTTC
TRBV30	TRBJ1-2	.	.	CAWSVQRGNYGYTF	TGTGCCTGGAGTGTACAAAGGGGTAACTATGGCTACACCTTC
TRBV19	TRBJ2-7	.	.	CASSPSGLPYEQYF	TGTGCCAGTAGTCCTTCGGGACTTCCCTACGAGCAGTACTTC
TRBV5-1	TRBJ2-7	.	many	CASSRDSYSYEQYF	TGCGCCAGCAGCCGGGACTCTTACTCCTACGAGCAGTACTTC
TRBV19	TRBJ1-5	.	.	CASSILRGQPQHF	TGTGCCAGTAGTATACTCCGAGGTCAGCCCCAGCATTTT
TRBV3-1/TRBV3-2	TRBJ1-6	TRBD1	once	CASSQRTGNSPLHF	TGTGCCAGCAGCCAAAGGACAGGAAATTCACCCCTCCACTTT
TRBV30	TRBJ2-7	.	.	CAWADGGSYEQYF	TGTGCCTGGGCCGACGGGGGCTCCTACGAGCAGTACTTC
TRBV2	TRBJ2-1	TRBD2	few	CASRLAGELNEQFF	TGTGCCAGCAGACTAGCGGGAGAACTCAATGAGCAGTTCTTC
TRBV30	TRBJ2-3	.	.	CAGSGSTDTQYF	TGTGCCGGAAGCGGTAGCACAGATACGCAGTATTTT
TRBV9	TRBJ2-4	TRBD1	.	CASSEYPTGLDIQYF	TGTGCCAGCAGCGAATACCCGACAGGGTTGGACATTCAGTACTTC
TRBV19	TRBJ2-3	TRBD2	.	CASSTRTSGSNTDTQYF	TGTGCCAGTAGTACCCGGACTAGCGGATCGAACACAGATACGCAGTATTTT
TRBV19	TRBJ2-7	TRBD1	.	CASSMGQVSYEQYF	TGTGCCAGTAGTATGGGACAGGTCTCCTACGAGCAGTACTTC
TRBV19	TRBJ1-1	.	.	CASSWYSSTEAFF	TGTGCCAGTAGCTGGTATTCGAGCACTGAAGCTTTCTTT
TRBV4-2	TRBJ2-5	.	.	CASSHQNTGTDVLGQYF	TGTGCCAGCAGCCACCAGAACACCGGGACTGACGTTTTGGGCCAGTACTTC
TRBV11-2	TRBJ1-2	TRBD1	.	CASNPTSWGQSNYGYTF	TGTGCCAGCAACCCCACGTCCTGGGGACAGTCTAACTATGGCTACACCTTC